These T cell receptor beta chains were read from a single sample in a study of vaccination and CD4 T cells after COVID-19. Using its own MiXCR run on the PCR reads, TCRdb lists one record per CDR3 protein. The sample lists some 14,000 distinct CDR3 sequences, 53% occurring once. No cognate antigen is known for these TCRs. The sample here was CD4+ T cells from blood, cultured in vitro, taken before SARS-CoV-2 vaccination. These receptors came from a human donor who had recovered from COVID-19. Both conserved end residues are part of each CDR3. The order of the fields is CDR3 protein, CDR3 DNA, J gene, D gene, clone size, V gene. A D gene is named only where the DNA matches it firmly. Only some rows state a clone size, as once, few, many or a class for expanded clones.

CDR3 protein: CASTYGGNQPQHF; CDR3 DNA: TGTGCCAGCACCTACGGCGGTAATCAGCCCCAGCATTTT; J gene: TRBJ1-5; D gene: NA; clone size: few; V gene: TRBV6-1
CDR3 protein: CASSGQGRSSYEQYF; CDR3 DNA: TGTGCCAGCTCAGGACAGGGAAGGAGCTCCTACGAGCAGTACTTC; J gene: TRBJ2-7; D gene: TRBD1; clone size: few; V gene: TRBV19
CDR3 protein: CSASGTDYSNQPQHF; CDR3 DNA: TGCAGTGCCTCCGGGACAGATTATAGCAATCAGCCCCAGCATTTT; J gene: TRBJ1-5; D gene: TRBD1; clone size: NA; V gene: TRBV20-1
CDR3 protein: CASSTTGPRNSPLHF; CDR3 DNA: TGTGCCAGCAGTACTACGGGCCCAAGGAATTCACCCCTCCACTTT; J gene: TRBJ1-6; D gene: NA; clone size: NA; V gene: TRBV6-2/TRBV6-3
CDR3 protein: CASSLAQQGFLGYTF; CDR3 DNA: TGTGCCAGCAGCTTGGCGCAACAGGGGTTCTTAGGCTACACCTTC; J gene: TRBJ1-2; D gene: TRBD1; clone size: NA; V gene: TRBV5-4
CDR3 protein: CATSDSGGNTQYF; CDR3 DNA: TGTGCCACCAGTGACAGCGGGGGAAATACGCAGTATTTT; J gene: TRBJ2-3; D gene: TRBD2; clone size: NA; V gene: TRBV24-1
CDR3 protein: CASSYPEGLSNSPLHF; CDR3 DNA: TGTGCCAGCAGTTACCCTGAGGGATTGAGCAATTCACCCCTCCACTTT; J gene: TRBJ1-6; D gene: NA; clone size: once; V gene: TRBV6-2/TRBV6-3
CDR3 protein: CAISELDRVNYGYTF; CDR3 DNA: TGTGCCATCAGTGAACTGGACAGGGTCAACTATGGCTACACCTTC; J gene: TRBJ1-2; D gene: TRBD1; clone size: NA; V gene: TRBV10-3
CDR3 protein: CASSIDPRDPGELFF; CDR3 DNA: TGTGCCAGTAGTATAGATCCCAGGGATCCCGGGGAGCTGTTTTTT; J gene: TRBJ2-2; D gene: NA; clone size: NA; V gene: TRBV19
CDR3 protein: CASGTIASTDTQYF; CDR3 DNA: TGTGCCAGCGGGACCATTGCTAGCACAGATACGCAGTATTTT; J gene: TRBJ2-3; D gene: NA; clone size: NA; V gene: TRBV11-3
CDR3 protein: CSAEVPEANYGYTF; CDR3 DNA: TGCAGTGCGGAGGTCCCAGAAGCTAACTATGGCTACACCTTC; J gene: TRBJ1-2; D gene: NA; clone size: few; V gene: TRBV20-1
CDR3 protein: CATRDRGAHTF; CDR3 DNA: TGTGCCACCCGGGACAGAGGTGCCCACACCTTC; J gene: TRBJ1-2; D gene: TRBD1; clone size: few; V gene: TRBV6-1
CDR3 protein: CASSERDGLLTFF; CDR3 DNA: TGTGCCAGCAGTGAAAGGGACGGCCTTCTGACTTTCTTT; J gene: TRBJ1-1; D gene: NA; clone size: few; V gene: TRBV6-1
CDR3 protein: CASSEGTQGRNQPQHF; CDR3 DNA: TGTGCCAGCAGTGAAGGGACGCAGGGGAGGAATCAGCCCCAGCATTTT; J gene: TRBJ1-5; D gene: NA; clone size: NA; V gene: TRBV6-1
CDR3 protein: CASSKGQETQYF; CDR3 DNA: TGCGCCAGCAGTAAGGGCCAAGAGACCCAGTACTTC; J gene: TRBJ2-5; D gene: NA; clone size: few; V gene: TRBV10-1
CDR3 protein: CSARVKPELYNSPLHF; CDR3 DNA: TGCAGTGCTAGAGTAAAGCCGGAACTATATAATTCACCCCTCCACTTT; J gene: TRBJ1-6; D gene: NA; clone size: NA; V gene: TRBV20-1
CDR3 protein: CASSFRDSSYNEQFF; CDR3 DNA: TGCGCCAGCAGCTTTCGGGACAGCTCCTACAATGAGCAGTTCTTC; J gene: TRBJ2-1; D gene: TRBD1; clone size: NA; V gene: TRBV5-1
CDR3 protein: CASSGTGYEQYF; CDR3 DNA: TGTGCCAGCAGTGGGACAGGCTACGAGCAGTACTTC; J gene: TRBJ2-7; D gene: TRBD1; clone size: NA; V gene: TRBV2
CDR3 protein: CASRETMDPSNYGYTF; CDR3 DNA: TGTGCCAGCAGAGAGACAATGGACCCCTCTAACTATGGCTACACCTTC; J gene: TRBJ1-2; D gene: NA; clone size: NA; V gene: TRBV6-1
CDR3 protein: CASSRTGEVNYGYTF; CDR3 DNA: TGTGCCAGTAGTAGAACAGGGGAGGTGAACTATGGCTACACCTTC; J gene: TRBJ1-2; D gene: TRBD1; clone size: NA; V gene: TRBV19
CDR3 protein: CASSEGQNYGYTF; CDR3 DNA: TGTGCCAGTAGTGAAGGACAGAACTATGGCTACACCTTC; J gene: TRBJ1-2; D gene: NA; clone size: NA; V gene: TRBV19
CDR3 protein: CASSSRQGDTEAFF; CDR3 DNA: TGTGCCAGCAGCAGCCGACAGGGCGACACTGAAGCTTTCTTT; J gene: TRBJ1-1; D gene: TRBD1; clone size: NA; V gene: TRBV7-6
CDR3 protein: CATSSVWGELFF; CDR3 DNA: TGTGCCACCAGCAGCGTCTGGGGGGAGCTGTTTTTT; J gene: TRBJ2-2; D gene: NA; clone size: few; V gene: TRBV15
CDR3 protein: CASSLAPFYEQYF; CDR3 DNA: TGTGCCAGCAGCTTAGCCCCTTTCTACGAGCAGTACTTC; J gene: TRBJ2-7; D gene: NA; clone size: NA; V gene: TRBV11-3
CDR3 protein: CASSPGLLNTEAFF; CDR3 DNA: TGTGCCAGCAGCCCGGGGCTATTGAACACTGAAGCTTTCTTT; J gene: TRBJ1-1; D gene: NA; clone size: NA; V gene: TRBV7-2
CDR3 protein: CASSYRQGRNSPLHF; CDR3 DNA: TGTGCCAGCAGCTACCGACAGGGTAGGAATTCACCCCTCCACTTT; J gene: TRBJ1-6; D gene: TRBD1; clone size: NA; V gene: TRBV11-2
CDR3 protein: CASSEGPRETQYF; CDR3 DNA: TGCGCCAGCAGTGAAGGCCCGAGGGAGACCCAGTACTTC; J gene: TRBJ2-5; D gene: NA; clone size: NA; V gene: TRBV10-2
CDR3 protein: CASSVRLMNTEAFF; CDR3 DNA: TGTGCCAGCAGTGTGCGACTGATGAACACTGAAGCTTTCTTT; J gene: TRBJ1-1; D gene: NA; clone size: NA; V gene: TRBV2
CDR3 protein: CASSFGGARTEAFF; CDR3 DNA: TGTGCCAGCAGCTTCGGGGGGGCCCGGACTGAAGCTTTCTTT; J gene: TRBJ1-1; D gene: NA; clone size: few; V gene: TRBV7-9
CDR3 protein: CASSGRGVEGNYGYTF; CDR3 DNA: TGTGCCAGCAGCGGGCGAGGGGTGGAGGGCAACTATGGCTACACCTTC; J gene: TRBJ1-2; D gene: NA; clone size: few; V gene: TRBV7-2
CDR3 protein: CASSPFLNTEAFF; CDR3 DNA: TGTGCCAGCAGCCCTTTTCTGAACACTGAAGCTTTCTTT; J gene: TRBJ1-1; D gene: NA; clone size: few; V gene: TRBV11-1
CDR3 protein: CASSLATGELFF; CDR3 DNA: TGTGCCAGTAGTCTGGCCACCGGGGAGCTGTTTTTT; J gene: TRBJ2-2; D gene: NA; clone size: NA; V gene: TRBV19
CDR3 protein: CASSPQFSVGYNEQFF; CDR3 DNA: TGTGCCAGCAGCCCTCAATTTAGCGTAGGGTACAATGAGCAGTTCTTC; J gene: TRBJ2-1; D gene: NA; clone size: NA; V gene: TRBV4-2
CDR3 protein: CASSPRTGNTEAFF; CDR3 DNA: TGTGCCAGCAGTCCGCGGACGGGGAACACTGAAGCTTTCTTT; J gene: TRBJ1-1; D gene: NA; clone size: NA; V gene: TRBV28
CDR3 protein: CAWGEQGKRQYF; CDR3 DNA: TGTGCCTGGGGAGAACAGGGTAAACGGCAGTACTTC; J gene: TRBJ2-7; D gene: NA; clone size: NA; V gene: TRBV30
CDR3 protein: CASSLRTRATAQYF; CDR3 DNA: TGTGCCAGCAGTTTACGGACTAGGGCAACGGCCCAGTACTTC; J gene: TRBJ2-5; D gene: TRBD2; clone size: once; V gene: TRBV27
CDR3 protein: CASSYLLPGTGRSPLHF; CDR3 DNA: TGTGCCAGCAGTTACTTACTACCAGGAACGGGTCGTTCACCCCTCCACTTT; J gene: TRBJ1-6; D gene: NA; clone size: NA; V gene: TRBV6-2/TRBV6-3
CDR3 protein: CATSRDWAGGDEQYF; CDR3 DNA: TGTGCCACCAGCAGAGATTGGGCAGGGGGGGACGAGCAGTACTTC; J gene: TRBJ2-7; D gene: NA; clone size: NA; V gene: TRBV15
CDR3 protein: CASSAGTEQYF; CDR3 DNA: TGTGCCAGCAGCGCAGGGACCGAGCAGTACTTC; J gene: TRBJ2-7; D gene: NA; clone size: NA; V gene: TRBV11-2
CDR3 protein: CASSQTYEQYF; CDR3 DNA: TGTGCCAGCAGTCAAACCTACGAGCAGTACTTC; J gene: TRBJ2-7; D gene: NA; clone size: few; V gene: TRBV6-2/TRBV6-3
CDR3 protein: CASSTARDSYEQYF; CDR3 DNA: TGTGCCAGTAGTACCGCCAGGGATTCCTACGAGCAGTACTTC; J gene: TRBJ2-7; D gene: NA; clone size: NA; V gene: TRBV19
CDR3 protein: CASRNQGGTDTQYF; CDR3 DNA: TGCGCCAGCAGAAACCAGGGTGGGACAGATACGCAGTATTTT; J gene: TRBJ2-3; D gene: NA; clone size: NA; V gene: TRBV5-1
CDR3 protein: CATSDQGTSGRASLDTGELFF; CDR3 DNA: TGTGCCACCAGTGACCAGGGGACTAGCGGGAGGGCCAGTTTAGACACCGGGGAGCTGTTTTTT; J gene: TRBJ2-2; D gene: TRBD2; clone size: NA; V gene: TRBV24-1
CDR3 protein: CAWSRGYEQYF; CDR3 DNA: TGTGCCTGGAGTCGGGGATACGAGCAGTACTTC; J gene: TRBJ2-7; D gene: NA; clone size: NA; V gene: TRBV30
CDR3 protein: CASSPYSGTGVHEQYF; CDR3 DNA: TGTGCCAGCAGCCCTTACTCCGGGACAGGGGTGCACGAGCAGTACTTC; J gene: TRBJ2-7; D gene: TRBD1; clone size: NA; V gene: TRBV7-3
CDR3 protein: CASSSGPLGGGYTF; CDR3 DNA: TGTGCCAGCAGCTCGGGACCGTTAGGAGGTGGCTACACCTTC; J gene: TRBJ1-2; D gene: NA; clone size: few; V gene: TRBV7-3
CDR3 protein: CASSRAGVDEQYF; CDR3 DNA: TGTGCCAGTAGTCGGGCCGGGGTCGACGAGCAGTACTTC; J gene: TRBJ2-7; D gene: NA; clone size: NA; V gene: TRBV19
CDR3 protein: CSVVGTAGEQYF; CDR3 DNA: TGCAGCGTTGTGGGGACAGCAGGGGAGCAGTACTTC; J gene: TRBJ2-7; D gene: TRBD1; clone size: once; V gene: TRBV29-1
CDR3 protein: CSARDRPSTDTQYF; CDR3 DNA: TGCAGTGCCCGGGACAGACCTAGCACAGATACGCAGTATTTT; J gene: TRBJ2-3; D gene: TRBD1; clone size: NA; V gene: TRBV20-1
CDR3 protein: CASSIKGEGEQYF; CDR3 DNA: TGTGCCAGTAGTATTAAGGGAGAGGGCGAGCAGTACTTC; J gene: TRBJ2-7; D gene: NA; clone size: NA; V gene: TRBV19
CDR3 protein: CASSQQVASYEQYF; CDR3 DNA: TGTGCCAGCAGTCAGCAGGTCGCCTCCTACGAGCAGTACTTC; J gene: TRBJ2-7; D gene: NA; clone size: few; V gene: TRBV6-1
CDR3 protein: CASSSSGNQPQHF; CDR3 DNA: TGTGCCAGTAGTAGTAGTGGGAATCAGCCCCAGCATTTT; J gene: TRBJ1-5; D gene: NA; clone size: few; V gene: TRBV19